A single sample is the source of the 27 T cell receptor beta chains below, sequenced in a study of blood T cell repertoires in COVID-19. Produced via immunoSEQ multiplex PCR; TCRdb's table is partial and in-frame only. The sample contains about 100,000 clones, under 85% of which appear only once. The sample was peripheral blood. Receptors were obtained from a woman aged 65 to 85 with acute or convalescent COVID-19.

The chain joins TRBV7-2 to TRBJ2-2; 11 nucleotides line up with TRBD1. Germline CDR1 reads SGHTA; CDR2 reads FQGNSA. After removal of 3 bases from V and 4 bases from J, the junction contained 1 base not matched to a gene. The CDR3 loop spans 15 amino acids. The chain's CDR3 is CASSFGTGGTGELFF. CDR3 bases: TGTGCCAGCAGCTTCGGGACAGGGGGCACCGGGGAGCTGTTTTTT. Full variable domain (remainder filled in from reference TRBV7-2 and TRBJ2-2): GAGVSQSPSNKVTEKGKDVELRCDPISGHTALYWYRQSLGQGLEFLIYFQGNSAPDKSGLPSDRFSAERTGGSVSTLTIQRTQQEDSAVYLCASSFGTGGTGELFFGEGSRLTVL.

The chain recombines TRBV5-1 with TRBJ2-2; 7 nucleotides line up with TRBD1. The CDR3 spans 15 residues. Germline CDR1 SGHRS, CDR2 YFSETQ. V dropped 0 bases and J dropped 1; count of bases not matched to a gene: 0. The CDR3 DNA reads as TGCGCCAGCAGCTTGGGGGACAGGAACACCGGGGAGCTGTTTTTT. It yields the protein CASSLGDRNTGELFF.

The gene calls are TRBV5-1 and TRBJ2-7; TRBD1 might be the D (6 bases). The CDR3 runs to 13 residues. CDR1 is SGHRS, CDR2 YFSETQ, per germline. The ends were cut back, 2 bases at V and 4 bases at J, with 10 bases in the middle. This CDR3 is CASSLSTGYEQYF. The CDR3 DNA follows: TGCGCCAGCAGCTTATCAACAGGGTACGAGCAGTACTTC.

The gene calls are TRBV19 and TRBJ2-7; possibly TRBD1 for D (6 bases). This CDR3 has 15 residues. The V gene's germline CDR1 is LNHDA and CDR2 SQIVND (reference sequence). Trimming shortened V by 3 bases and J by 1 base, and 13 bases separated the two germline ends. The CDR3 nucleotides are TGTGCCAGTAGTATGGGACACCTAGTTTCCTACGAGCAGTACTTC. Amino acids: CASSMGHLVSYEQYF.

CDR3 in DNA: TGTGCCAGCAGCTTAGCGGCGGGGACAGGGGACGCTGAAGCTTTCTTT. This gives the protein CASSLAAGTGDAEAFF. The V call is TRBV7-9, the J call TRBJ1-1, with 10 bases identical to TRBD1. Germline V gives CDR1 SEHNR, CDR2 FQNEAQ (reference sequence). Trimming cost V 0 bases and J 6 bases; bases outside gene matches: 7. The CDR3 loop spans 16 amino acids.

This clone was detected a few times. This sequence joins TRBV25-1 and TRBJ2-1; a weak D match, TRBD2 (5 bases). The CDR3 is 16 amino acids. With 4 bases removed from V and 0 bases from J, the gap between germline ends came to 13 bases. From germline, CDR1 is MGHDK and CDR2 SYGVNS. Here the CDR3 reads CASSARRVSSYNEQFF. CDR3 coding DNA: TGTGCCAGCAGTGCAAGGCGGGTGAGCTCCTACAATGAGCAGTTCTTC.

The chain recombines TRBV5-6 with TRBJ1-4; no firm D call. Germline V gene lookup returns CDR1 SGHDT and CDR2 YYEEEE. Trimming shortened V by 3 bases and J by 8 bases, and 11 bases separated the two germline ends. The CDR3 contains 13 residues. CDR3 region: CASSYGVGEKLFF. CDR3 nucleotide sequence: TGTGCCAGCAGCTACGGGGTAGGGGAAAAACTGTTTTTT.

This rearrangement joins TRBV19 to TRBJ2-7, with D unclear. Germline assignment: CDR1 LNHDA and CDR2 SQIVND (reference sequence). V lost 5 bases, J lost 0 bases, and 11 bases lay in between. The CDR3 loop spans 14 amino acids. The CDR3 DNA reads TGTGCCAGTAGTCCCAGACACAGCTCCTACGAGCAGTACGTC. Translation gives CASSPRHSSYEQYV.

In this sample, this clone turned up a few times. This chain joins TRBV3-1 (or the pseudogene TRBV3-2) and TRBJ2-4; 13 bases fit TRBD2. The V gene's germline CDR1 is LGHDT and CDR2 YNNKEL (reference sequence). Trimming cost V 0 bases and J 0 bases; bases outside gene matches: 2. This CDR3 is built from 18 residues. The CDR3 protein is CASSQEGTSGVAKNIQYF. The CDR3 nucleotides read TGTGCCAGCAGCCAAGAGGGGACTAGCGGGGTAGCCAAAAACATTCAGTACTTC.

Here the CDR3 reads CASSLLGLENNNEQFF. CDR3 sequence (DNA): TGCGCCAGCAGCTTGTTGGGACTAGAAAATAACAATGAGCAGTTCTTC. The V gene is TRBV5-1, the J gene TRBJ2-1, with 8 bases aligning to TRBD2. This CDR3 is built from 16 residues. The V and J ends lost 1 base and 5 bases, in that order; junction bases with no gene match: 8. CDR1 and CDR2 from the germline V gene are SGHRS and YFSETQ.

The chain couples TRBV28 to TRBJ1-2; 9 nucleotides align to TRBD1. The junction had 3 bases not matched to a gene; V was cut back by 3 bases and J by 4 bases. Germline V lookup: CDR1 MDHEN, CDR2 SYDVKM. The CDR3 has 14 amino acids. The CDR3 protein is CASSFGQGSYGYTF. In nucleotides, the CDR3 is TGTGCCAGCAGTTTCGGACAGGGGAGCTATGGCTACACCTTC.

This chain connects TRBV28 to TRBJ2-7, with TRBD2 matching 13 bases. CDR1 MDHEN and CDR2 SYDVKM come from the germline V gene. CDR3 size: 16 residues. V was pared by 6 bases and J by 4 bases, with 9 bases of the junction left unmatched. This CDR3 is CASSNSGLAGKYEQYF. The CDR3, as DNA: TGTGCCAGCAGCAACTCGGGACTAGCGGGAAAGTACGAGCAGTACTTC.

V gene TRBV10-2 combines with J gene TRBJ1-2; unclear D gene. CDR1 and CDR2 from the germline V gene are WSHSY and SAAADI. The length of the CDR3 is 13 residues. V was cut by 6 bases and J by 1 base, with 9 bases left in between. The CDR3 nucleotides read TGCGCCAGCAGCGGGTTTGGTAACTATGGCTACACCTTC. Translated: CASSGFGNYGYTF.

The rearrangement joins TRBV15 to TRBJ2-7; D call uncertain. Per germline, CDR1 LNHNV and CDR2 YYDKDF (reference sequence). CDR3 length: 15 amino acids. V dropped 0 bases and J dropped 2 bases, with 11 bases sitting between them. The CDR3 sequence: CATSRELSGAYEQYF. The CDR3 region has the DNA TGTGCCACCAGCAGAGAATTATCAGGCGCCTACGAGCAGTACTTC.

This chain joins TRBV24-1 and TRBJ2-1; 9 bases are shared with TRBD2. Germline trimming cut 7 bases from V and 0 bases from J; bases unmatched to any gene: 9. Germline-derived CDR1 and CDR2 are KGHDR and SFDVKD. The CDR3 spans 17 residues. DNA for the CDR3: TGTGCCACCAGAGGGAATTTAGCGGGGGACTCCTACAATGAGCAGTTCTTC. This gives the protein CATRGNLAGDSYNEQFF.

The J gene is TRBJ2-5, the V gene TRBV2; 12 positions match TRBD2. The CDR3 contains 14 residues. Trimming cost V 4 bases and J 5 bases; bases outside gene matches: 2. The germline gives CDR1 SNHLY, CDR2 FYNNEI. This CDR3 is CASSGLAGVETQYF. DNA of the CDR3: TGTGCCAGCAGTGGACTAGCGGGAGTCGAGACCCAGTACTTC.

The chain combines TRBV18 with TRBJ1-1; D gene ambiguous. Looked up from germline, CDR1 is KGHSH and CDR2 is LQKENI. Trimming left V 1 base short and J 5 bases short, with 11 bases between. The CDR3 covers 14 residues. DNA of the CDR3: TGTGCCAGCTCACCACAGGAGGGCTGGACTGAAGCTTTCTTT. As protein: CASSPQEGWTEAFF.

The chain has TRBV7-2 and TRBJ1-2; D might be TRBD1 (6 bases). The CDR3 sequence is 13 residues long. Germline V CDR1 and CDR2: SGHTA, FQGNSA. V was trimmed by 5 bases and J by 8 bases, leaving 15 bases between them. CDR3 in amino acids: CASSNTQGRGYTF. The CDR3 region has the DNA TGTGCCAGCAGCAATACGCAGGGGCGAGGCTACACCTTC.

The chain is built from TRBV6-6 and TRBJ1-2; D is undetermined. V was cut by 2 bases and J by 6 bases, with 10 bases left in between. Germline lookup yields CDR1 MNHNY and CDR2 SVGAGI (reference sequence). The CDR3 length is 13 residues. The CDR3 nucleotides read TGTGCCAGCAGTTACCTAGGAGGTAATGGCTACACCTTC. Amino acid sequence: CASSYLGGNGYTF.

The chain joins TRBV19 to TRBJ2-7, with 9 bases fitting TRBD1. Germline assignment: CDR1 LNHDA and CDR2 SQIVND (reference sequence). The V gene end was trimmed by 4 bases and the J gene end by 9 bases; junction bases not matched to a gene: 13. The CDR3 sequence is 15 residues long. CDR3 DNA sequence: TGTGCCAGTAGTACAACCGGACAGGGGACCTTTCGGCAGTACTTC. This codes for CASSTTGQGTFRQYF.

This clone was seen just once. J is TRBJ2-1 and V is TRBV24-1; possibly TRBD2 for D (6 bases). Germline loops: CDR1 KGHDR, CDR2 SFDVKD. The CDR3 consists of 13 residues. Trimming removed 9 bases at V and 0 bases at J, with 8 bases between. The DNA of the CDR3 is TGTGCCACCGGGGGGACCTCCTACAATGAGCAGTTCTTC. Translating gives CATGGTSYNEQFF.

This chain links TRBV6-6 with TRBJ1-6; D not certain. Germline-derived CDR1 and CDR2 are MNHNY and SVGAGI (reference sequence). The V and J ends lost 8 bases and 6 bases respectively, with 8 bases between them. The length of the CDR3 is 12 residues. CDR3 protein: CASRVFNSPLHF. DNA of the CDR3: TGTGCCAGCCGGGTTTTTAATTCACCCCTCCACTTT.

V usage is TRBV4-3 and J usage is TRBJ1-5; D unresolved. The CDR3 is 15 amino acids. Trimming cost V 0 bases and J 4 bases, with 10 bases left between them. Germline V gene sequence: CDR1 LGHNA, CDR2 YSLEER. CDR3 amino acids: CASSQDMEFNQPQHF. The CDR3 nucleotides read TGCGCCAGCAGCCAAGATATGGAGTTTAATCAGCCCCAGCATTTT.

The chain recombines TRBV9 with TRBJ1-6; D is unclear. Germline CDR1 is SGDLS and CDR2 is YYNGEE. Trimming pared 3 bases from V and 0 bases from J, leaving 10 bases between. There are 16 residues in the CDR3. CDR3 nucleotides: TGTGCCAGCAGCGCAGGCCCGAGCTCCTATAATTCACCCCTCCACTTT. Its protein is CASSAGPSSYNSPLHF.

This sequence joins TRBV18 and TRBJ2-6, with TRBD1 matching over 8 bases. CDR1 KGHSH and CDR2 LQKENI come from the germline V gene. Trimming took 3 bases from V and 0 from J; bases not matched to a gene: 1. The CDR3 totals 16 residues. The CDR3 bases are TGTGCCAGCTCACCGACAGGGGTCTCTGGGGCCAACGTCCTGACTTTC. Translation gives CASSPTGVSGANVLTF.

The chain is built from TRBV3-1 (or the pseudogene TRBV3-2) and TRBJ2-5; 9 nucleotides match TRBD2. V gave up 2 bases and J gave up 7 bases; unmatched junction bases: 14. Germline CDR1 reads LGHDT; CDR2 reads YNNKEL (reference sequence). The CDR3 runs to 17 residues. In DNA, the CDR3 is TGTGCCAGCAGCCAACCGATCCAGGCTAGCGGGGCGGGGACCCAGTACTTC. Translating gives CASSQPIQASGAGTQYF.

V is TRBV21-1 and J is TRBJ2-7; the D call TRBD2 from the table was never checked on the DNA. TRBV21-1 is a pseudogene. The CDR3 extends over 12 amino acids. CDR3 region: CASSKASYEQYV. For the CDR3, the DNA is TGTGCCAGCAGCAAAGCGAGCTACGAGCAGTACGTC.